The rows below give T cell receptor beta chains drawn from one sample of a study of blood T cell repertoires in COVID-19. The data were produced by immunoSEQ multiplex PCR, yet TCRdb's version contains in-frame clones alone and is incomplete. The sample lists 200,000 to 250,000 clones; about 83% were seen once. Sequenced input: peripheral blood. The origin of the receptors is a woman aged 30 to 39 with COVID-19, enrolled during active disease. CDR3s include the opening cysteine and the closing phenylalanine or tryptophan. D genes are given only for firm matches. Clone size is shown for a subset of rows, as once, few, many or a class of expanded clone.

j_gene: TRBJ2-2; d_gene: TRBD2; v_gene: TRBV19; abundance: once; CDR3nt: TGTGCCAGTACCCTGGGGGGGGAGGGCATCACCGGGGAGCTGTTTTTT; CDR3aa: CASTLGGEGITGELFF
j_gene: TRBJ2-3; d_gene: TRBD2; v_gene: TRBV10-3; abundance: -; CDR3nt: TGTGCCATCAGTAATCTCGGCGCTAGCGGGGGAACAGATACGCAGTATTTT; CDR3aa: CAISNLGASGGTDTQYF
j_gene: TRBJ1-1; d_gene: TRBD1; v_gene: TRBV6-6; abundance: -; CDR3nt: TGTGCCAGCAGCGACAGGGGCAGGTACACTGAAGCTTTCTTT; CDR3aa: CASSDRGRYTEAFF
j_gene: TRBJ2-1; d_gene: TRBD2; v_gene: TRBV2; abundance: -; CDR3nt: TGTGCCAGCAGCGTACTAGCGGGGGCCTACAATGAGCAGTTCTTC; CDR3aa: CASSVLAGAYNEQFF
j_gene: TRBJ1-6; d_gene: TRBD1; v_gene: TRBV19; abundance: -; CDR3nt: TGTGCCAGTAGTATCTCGACAGGGGCGGGTTCACCCCTCCACTTT; CDR3aa: CASSISTGAGSPLHF
j_gene: TRBJ1-4; d_gene: TRBD1; v_gene: TRBV7-2; abundance: -; CDR3nt: TGTGCCAGCAGCCCTCAGGGGGAGGATGAAAAACTGTTTTTT; CDR3aa: CASSPQGEDEKLFF
j_gene: TRBJ1-2; d_gene: -; v_gene: TRBV30; abundance: -; CDR3nt: TGTGCCTGGACCGCGGGCCCTTATGGCTACACCTTC; CDR3aa: CAWTAGPYGYTF
j_gene: TRBJ1-5; d_gene: -; v_gene: TRBV6-5; abundance: -; CDR3nt: TGTGCCAGCATGGGCAGCCCTTATAGCAATCAGCCCCAGCATTTT; CDR3aa: CASMGSPYSNQPQHF
j_gene: TRBJ2-3; d_gene: TRBD2; v_gene: TRBV5-1; abundance: few; CDR3nt: TGCGCCAGCAGCCCCGAGGGACGGGAGGGCCGAAGCGGGACGCAGTATTTT; CDR3aa: CASSPEGREGRSGTQYF
j_gene: TRBJ1-5; d_gene: -; v_gene: TRBV24-1; abundance: -; CDR3nt: TGTGCCACCAGTGACCAGGGTTACAATCAGCCCCAGCATTTT; CDR3aa: CATSDQGYNQPQHF
j_gene: TRBJ2-1; d_gene: TRBD2; v_gene: TRBV5-1; abundance: -; CDR3nt: TGCGCCAGCAGCTACGCGGGACTAGCGGGGGGCGAGCAGTTCTTC; CDR3aa: CASSYAGLAGGEQFF
j_gene: TRBJ2-7; d_gene: TRBD2; v_gene: TRBV4-3; abundance: -; CDR3nt: TGCGCCAGCAGCCAACTCCTAGCGGGGGGTTACGAGCAGTACTTC; CDR3aa: CASSQLLAGGYEQYF
j_gene: TRBJ2-7; d_gene: TRBD2; v_gene: TRBV19; abundance: -; CDR3nt: TGTGCCAGTAGTCTTTCCGGGACTAGTCTTGTTTTC; CDR3aa: CASSLSGTSLVF
j_gene: TRBJ1-2; d_gene: -; v_gene: TRBV5-4; abundance: few; CDR3nt: TGTGCCAGCAGCTATGACAGAAACTATGGCTACACCTTC; CDR3aa: CASSYDRNYGYTF
j_gene: TRBJ2-7; d_gene: -; v_gene: TRBV5-1; abundance: -; CDR3nt: TGCGCCAGCAGCTTGGGCAGCGGCTACGAGCAGTACTTC; CDR3aa: CASSLGSGYEQYF
j_gene: TRBJ1-1; d_gene: -; v_gene: TRBV3-1/TRBV3-2; abundance: -; CDR3nt: TGTGCCAGCAGCCACCTTAACACTGAAGCTTTCTTT; CDR3aa: CASSHLNTEAFF
j_gene: TRBJ1-2; d_gene: -; v_gene: TRBV5-1; abundance: -; CDR3nt: TGCGCCAGCAGCTCGTCGGGGACTAACTATGGCTACACCTTC; CDR3aa: CASSSSGTNYGYTF
j_gene: TRBJ2-3; d_gene: TRBD2; v_gene: TRBV18; abundance: -; CDR3nt: TGTGCCAGCTCACCTCGGCGGGGGGACACAGATACGCAGTATTTT; CDR3aa: CASSPRRGDTDTQYF
j_gene: TRBJ2-7; d_gene: -; v_gene: TRBV9; abundance: -; CDR3nt: TGTGCCAGCAGTCGGACTTCGGGTGGCATCTACGAGCAGTACTTC; CDR3aa: CASSRTSGGIYEQYF
j_gene: TRBJ2-7; d_gene: TRBD1; v_gene: TRBV6-1; abundance: -; CDR3nt: TGTGCCAGCAGTGCAATCACAGGGGGAGGTTCCTACGAGCAGTACTTC; CDR3aa: CASSAITGGGSYEQYF
j_gene: TRBJ1-2; d_gene: TRBD1; v_gene: TRBV12-3/TRBV12-4; abundance: -; CDR3nt: TGTGCCAGCAGTTTAACCAGGGGGCAGGGCTACACCTTC; CDR3aa: CASSLTRGQGYTF
j_gene: TRBJ2-2; d_gene: TRBD1; v_gene: TRBV6-5; abundance: -; CDR3nt: TGTGCCAGCAACAACAGGGGGCTGGACACCGGGGAGCTGTTTTTT; CDR3aa: CASNNRGLDTGELFF
j_gene: TRBJ2-5; d_gene: TRBD2; v_gene: TRBV5-6; abundance: -; CDR3nt: TGTGCCAGCAGCTTGGCGGGGGGGCTAGAAGAGACCCAGTACTTC; CDR3aa: CASSLAGGLEETQYF
j_gene: TRBJ2-6; d_gene: TRBD1; v_gene: TRBV5-4; abundance: -; CDR3nt: TGTGCCAGCAGCGCACTACAGGGGGCGCCTGGGGCCAACGTCCTGACTTTC; CDR3aa: CASSALQGAPGANVLTF
j_gene: TRBJ2-2; d_gene: TRBD1; v_gene: TRBV6-2/TRBV6-3; abundance: few; CDR3nt: TGTGCCAGCAACCCGGGACAGTACACCGGGGAGCTGTTTTTT; CDR3aa: CASNPGQYTGELFF
j_gene: TRBJ2-1; d_gene: -; v_gene: TRBV6-1; abundance: -; CDR3nt: TGTGCCAGCAGTGAATTCGCAGGGCCCGAGCAGTTCTTC; CDR3aa: CASSEFAGPEQFF
j_gene: TRBJ1-2; d_gene: TRBD1; v_gene: TRBV18; abundance: few; CDR3nt: TGTGCCAGCTCACCCTCGGACAGGGGGCTTGTTTCCTATGGCTACACCTTC; CDR3aa: CASSPSDRGLVSYGYTF
j_gene: TRBJ2-5; d_gene: -; v_gene: TRBV12-3/TRBV12-4; abundance: once; CDR3nt: TGTGCCAGCAGTTCAGGGAGGAAAGAGACCCAGTACTTC; CDR3aa: CASSSGRKETQYF
j_gene: TRBJ2-5; d_gene: -; v_gene: TRBV7-3; abundance: -; CDR3nt: TGTGCCAGCAGCTTAACCCAGGGGGAGACCCAGTACTTC; CDR3aa: CASSLTQGETQYF
j_gene: TRBJ1-5; d_gene: -; v_gene: TRBV6-5; abundance: many; CDR3nt: TGTGCCAGCAGTCGGGACAACAATCAGCCCCAGCATTTT; CDR3aa: CASSRDNNQPQHF
j_gene: TRBJ2-7; d_gene: -; v_gene: TRBV7-9; abundance: -; CDR3nt: TGTGCCAGCAGCTTCGGTACCGATGCCTACGAGCAGTACTTC; CDR3aa: CASSFGTDAYEQYF
j_gene: TRBJ2-3; d_gene: TRBD1; v_gene: TRBV4-1; abundance: -; CDR3nt: TGCGCCAGCAGCCATTTCAGGGGGCAGGGAGATACGCAGTATTTT; CDR3aa: CASSHFRGQGDTQYF
j_gene: TRBJ1-4; d_gene: -; v_gene: TRBV25-1; abundance: -; CDR3nt: TGTGCCAGCAGGGGGGGAGCAACTAATGAAAAACTGTTTTTT; CDR3aa: CASRGGATNEKLFF
j_gene: TRBJ2-3; d_gene: TRBD1; v_gene: TRBV9; abundance: -; CDR3nt: TGTGCCAGCAGTGGGGACAGGGGGCGGACAGATACGCAGTATTTT; CDR3aa: CASSGDRGRTDTQYF
j_gene: TRBJ2-2; d_gene: TRBD1; v_gene: TRBV9; abundance: -; CDR3nt: TGTGCCACCGGACAGGGGAATCTAAACGGGGAGCTGTTTTTT; CDR3aa: CATGQGNLNGELFF
j_gene: TRBJ1-1; d_gene: -; v_gene: TRBV19; abundance: -; CDR3nt: TGTGCCAGTAGTATAATGACAGACACTGAAGCTTTCTTT; CDR3aa: CASSIMTDTEAFF
j_gene: TRBJ2-7; d_gene: TRBD1; v_gene: TRBV4-1; abundance: few; CDR3nt: TGCGCCAGCAGTCGGGACAGAACCTACGAGCAGTACTTC; CDR3aa: CASSRDRTYEQYF
j_gene: TRBJ1-2; d_gene: -; v_gene: TRBV10-3; abundance: -; CDR3nt: TGTGCCATCAGTGAGCCGTCCCGGGACTCCTATGGCTACACCTTC; CDR3aa: CAISEPSRDSYGYTF
j_gene: TRBJ1-3; d_gene: TRBD1; v_gene: TRBV9; abundance: -; CDR3nt: TGTGCCAGCAGCACTACAGGGGTCATATCTGGAAACACCATATATTTT; CDR3aa: CASSTTGVISGNTIYF
j_gene: TRBJ2-7; d_gene: TRBD1; v_gene: TRBV27; abundance: once; CDR3nt: TGTGCCAGCAGTATCGGACAGGGTACCTACGAGCAGTACTTC; CDR3aa: CASSIGQGTYEQYF
j_gene: TRBJ1-2; d_gene: TRBD1; v_gene: TRBV5-4; abundance: once; CDR3nt: TGTGCCAGCAGCTTGGGCGGGACAGGGGACTATGGCTACACCTTC; CDR3aa: CASSLGGTGDYGYTF
j_gene: TRBJ2-3; d_gene: TRBD1; v_gene: TRBV5-4; abundance: once; CDR3nt: TGTGCCAGCAGCCCGACAGGGGGCGGTACAGATACGCAGTATTTT; CDR3aa: CASSPTGGGTDTQYF
j_gene: TRBJ2-1; d_gene: -; v_gene: TRBV9; abundance: -; CDR3nt: TGTGCCAGCAGCGTAGTTCCATCTTCCCTAGGTTTCCGTGAGCAGTTCTTC; CDR3aa: CASSVVPSSLGFREQFF
j_gene: TRBJ1-5; d_gene: -; v_gene: TRBV24-1; abundance: -; CDR3nt: TGTGCCACCAGTGACCGTAATCAGCCCCAGCATTTT; CDR3aa: CATSDRNQPQHF
j_gene: TRBJ1-6; d_gene: TRBD1; v_gene: TRBV6-5; abundance: -; CDR3nt: TGTGCCAGCAAAATGACAGGGGTGTATTCACCCCTCCACTTT; CDR3aa: CASKMTGVYSPLHF
j_gene: TRBJ1-1; d_gene: -; v_gene: TRBV19; abundance: -; CDR3nt: TGTGCCAGTAGTATCTCGAACATGAACACTGAAGCTTTCTTT; CDR3aa: CASSISNMNTEAFF
j_gene: TRBJ1-1; d_gene: -; v_gene: TRBV13; abundance: -; CDR3nt: TGTGCCAGCAGCCTCGACAGGTTTGAAGCTTTCTTT; CDR3aa: CASSLDRFEAFF
j_gene: TRBJ1-4; d_gene: -; v_gene: TRBV7-9; abundance: -; CDR3nt: TGTGCCAGCACCCCGGGGAGTGAAAAACTGTTTTTT; CDR3aa: CASTPGSEKLFF
j_gene: TRBJ2-1; d_gene: TRBD2; v_gene: TRBV7-3; abundance: -; CDR3nt: TGTGCCAGCAGTCCCTTCCCTAGCGGGAGTGTAAATGAGCAGTTCTTC; CDR3aa: CASSPFPSGSVNEQFF
j_gene: TRBJ2-7; d_gene: TRBD1; v_gene: TRBV19; abundance: -; CDR3nt: TGTGCCAGTAGTCCCGGACAGGCCTACGAGCAGTACTTC; CDR3aa: CASSPGQAYEQYF
j_gene: TRBJ1-1; d_gene: -; v_gene: TRBV27; abundance: -; CDR3nt: TGTGCCAGCAGTCCACGGACAGATAACACTGAAGCTTTCTTT; CDR3aa: CASSPRTDNTEAFF